This TCR beta chain is from a study of T cells in Graves' hyperthyroidism and ophthalmopathy. CDR3 length: 14 amino acids. Germline CDR1 and CDR2: SGHRS and YFSETQ. The ends were cut back, 4 bases at V and 4 bases at J, with 14 bases in the middle. The study, taken as a whole, reports: The model predicted ophthalmopathy a median approximately six months before onset.

Amplification of TCR beta CDR3 regions was performed using RNA transcripts as template. TCR CDR3 underwent first-round RT-PCR with the HTBI primer set. TCRdb reprocessed the multiplex PCR reads via MiXCR and lists one record per CDR3 protein. Of fewer than 700,000 distinct CDR3 sequences in the sample, about 15% were seen once. At least ten counts were recorded for this clonotype. Its target is not known. This clonotype was obtained from a woman between 18 and 29 years old with Graves' ophthalmopathy. The gene calls are TRBV5-1 and TRBJ1-1; D is uncertain. The specimen sequenced was blood. CDR3 amino acids: CASSPGSVGTEAFF. The CDR3 DNA follows: TGCGCCAGCAGCCCGGGGAGCGTTGGCACTGAAGCTTTCTTT.